Sequencing of this TCR beta chain was carried out in a study of CD4 T cells in relation to SARS-CoV-2 and coronaviruses. The unexposed donors gave CD4+ T cells in about 2011-2018, prior to COVID-19. The repertoire was sequenced with immunoSEQ multiplex PCR; TCRdb's copy has only in-frame clones and lacks some. The profile shows about 68,000 clones, approximately 95% of them singletons. Germline CDR1 SGHRS, CDR2 YFSETQ. The V and J ends lost 3 bases and 7 bases, in that order; junction bases with no gene match: 8. This CDR3 spans 14 amino acids. The V call is TRBV5-1, the J call TRBJ2-3, with 7 bases fitting TRBD2. Sequenced material: naive CD4+ T cells from PBMCs. Subset described: naive CD4+ T cells isolated by negative enrichment. The source is a human donor in good health. The CDR3 DNA reads TGCGCCAGCAGCTACGGACCGGGGGGAAATACGCAGTATTTT. Residues: CASSYGPGGNTQYF.